These T cell receptor beta chains were read from a single sample in a study of T cell responses to AZD1222 COVID-19 vaccine. Profiling relied on immunoSEQ multiplex PCR, and the TCRdb table lists in-frame clones only, not all of them. The data show around 95,000 clones, with around nine tenths seen just once and approximately 1.7% held by the top ten. The sample was peripheral blood, taken on day 0 of AZD1222 vaccination. These receptors came from an adult in good health. Each CDR3 is given with its conserved first and last residue. Fields, in order: clone size, V gene, D gene, J gene, CDR3 DNA, CDR3 protein. A D gene is named only where the DNA matches it firmly. Clone size is shown for a subset of rows, as once, few, many or a class of expanded clone.

>few|TRBV5-1|.|TRBJ2-7
TGCGCCAGCAGCCTGGACAGAGTGTCCTACGAGCAGTACTTC
CASSLDRVSYEQYF
>.|TRBV7-6|TRBD1|TRBJ1-6
TGTGCCAGCAGCTTAGAACCGGGACAGGGGCGCCATAATTCACCCCTCCACTTT
CASSLEPGQGRHNSPLHF
>.|TRBV5-1|TRBD2|TRBJ2-5
TGCGCCAGCAGCTTAATAGCGGGAGGTATTGGGGAGACCCAGTACTTC
CASSLIAGGIGETQYF
>.|TRBV9|TRBD2|TRBJ2-1
TGTGCCAGCAGCGTAGTGGCTAGCGGAGACAATGAGCAGTTCTTC
CASSVVASGDNEQFF
>.|TRBV28|.|TRBJ2-2
TGTGCCAGCAGTTTAAGGGGAGCCGGGGAGCTGTTTTTT
CASSLRGAGELFF
>once|TRBV19|.|TRBJ2-3
TGTGCCAGTAGTATCAGAGCTATAACAGATACGCAGTATTTT
CASSIRAITDTQYF
>.|TRBV19|.|TRBJ1-2
TGTGCCAGTAGTTCGGGGGACAACTATGGCTACACCTTC
CASSSGDNYGYTF
>.|TRBV11-2|TRBD2|TRBJ2-2
TGTGCCAGCAGCTCCCTAGCGGGAATCGGGGAGCTGTTTTTT
CASSSLAGIGELFF
>.|TRBV4-1|.|TRBJ2-4
TGCGCCAGCAGCCATTCCCTAGCCAAAAACATTCAGTACTTC
CASSHSLAKNIQYF
>.|TRBV3-1/TRBV3-2|.|TRBJ1-1
TGTGCCAGCAGCCAAGCTGGCAGAGACACTGAAGCTTTCTTT
CASSQAGRDTEAFF
>.|TRBV27|TRBD2|TRBJ2-5
TGTGCCAGCAGTTCAATAGCGGGAGGATATGAGACCCAGTACTTC
CASSSIAGGYETQYF
>once|TRBV7-9|.|TRBJ2-7
TGTGCCAGCAGCTTTGGGACATCTACCTACGAGCAGTACTTC
CASSFGTSTYEQYF